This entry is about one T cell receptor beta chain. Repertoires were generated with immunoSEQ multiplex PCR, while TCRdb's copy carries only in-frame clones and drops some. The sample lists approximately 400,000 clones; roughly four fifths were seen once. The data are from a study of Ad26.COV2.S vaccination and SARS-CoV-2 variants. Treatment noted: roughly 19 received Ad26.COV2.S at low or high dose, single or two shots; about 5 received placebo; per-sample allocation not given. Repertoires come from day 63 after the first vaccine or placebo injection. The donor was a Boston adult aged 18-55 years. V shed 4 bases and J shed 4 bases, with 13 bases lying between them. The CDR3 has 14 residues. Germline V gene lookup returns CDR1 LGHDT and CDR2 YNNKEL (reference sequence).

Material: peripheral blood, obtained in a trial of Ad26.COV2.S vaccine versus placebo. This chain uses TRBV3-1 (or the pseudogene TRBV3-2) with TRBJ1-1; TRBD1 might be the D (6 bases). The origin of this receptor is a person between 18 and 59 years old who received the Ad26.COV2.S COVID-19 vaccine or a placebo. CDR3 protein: CASSPRTGSTEAFF. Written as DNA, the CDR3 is TGTGCCAGCAGCCCCCGCACAGGGAGCACTGAAGCTTTCTTT.